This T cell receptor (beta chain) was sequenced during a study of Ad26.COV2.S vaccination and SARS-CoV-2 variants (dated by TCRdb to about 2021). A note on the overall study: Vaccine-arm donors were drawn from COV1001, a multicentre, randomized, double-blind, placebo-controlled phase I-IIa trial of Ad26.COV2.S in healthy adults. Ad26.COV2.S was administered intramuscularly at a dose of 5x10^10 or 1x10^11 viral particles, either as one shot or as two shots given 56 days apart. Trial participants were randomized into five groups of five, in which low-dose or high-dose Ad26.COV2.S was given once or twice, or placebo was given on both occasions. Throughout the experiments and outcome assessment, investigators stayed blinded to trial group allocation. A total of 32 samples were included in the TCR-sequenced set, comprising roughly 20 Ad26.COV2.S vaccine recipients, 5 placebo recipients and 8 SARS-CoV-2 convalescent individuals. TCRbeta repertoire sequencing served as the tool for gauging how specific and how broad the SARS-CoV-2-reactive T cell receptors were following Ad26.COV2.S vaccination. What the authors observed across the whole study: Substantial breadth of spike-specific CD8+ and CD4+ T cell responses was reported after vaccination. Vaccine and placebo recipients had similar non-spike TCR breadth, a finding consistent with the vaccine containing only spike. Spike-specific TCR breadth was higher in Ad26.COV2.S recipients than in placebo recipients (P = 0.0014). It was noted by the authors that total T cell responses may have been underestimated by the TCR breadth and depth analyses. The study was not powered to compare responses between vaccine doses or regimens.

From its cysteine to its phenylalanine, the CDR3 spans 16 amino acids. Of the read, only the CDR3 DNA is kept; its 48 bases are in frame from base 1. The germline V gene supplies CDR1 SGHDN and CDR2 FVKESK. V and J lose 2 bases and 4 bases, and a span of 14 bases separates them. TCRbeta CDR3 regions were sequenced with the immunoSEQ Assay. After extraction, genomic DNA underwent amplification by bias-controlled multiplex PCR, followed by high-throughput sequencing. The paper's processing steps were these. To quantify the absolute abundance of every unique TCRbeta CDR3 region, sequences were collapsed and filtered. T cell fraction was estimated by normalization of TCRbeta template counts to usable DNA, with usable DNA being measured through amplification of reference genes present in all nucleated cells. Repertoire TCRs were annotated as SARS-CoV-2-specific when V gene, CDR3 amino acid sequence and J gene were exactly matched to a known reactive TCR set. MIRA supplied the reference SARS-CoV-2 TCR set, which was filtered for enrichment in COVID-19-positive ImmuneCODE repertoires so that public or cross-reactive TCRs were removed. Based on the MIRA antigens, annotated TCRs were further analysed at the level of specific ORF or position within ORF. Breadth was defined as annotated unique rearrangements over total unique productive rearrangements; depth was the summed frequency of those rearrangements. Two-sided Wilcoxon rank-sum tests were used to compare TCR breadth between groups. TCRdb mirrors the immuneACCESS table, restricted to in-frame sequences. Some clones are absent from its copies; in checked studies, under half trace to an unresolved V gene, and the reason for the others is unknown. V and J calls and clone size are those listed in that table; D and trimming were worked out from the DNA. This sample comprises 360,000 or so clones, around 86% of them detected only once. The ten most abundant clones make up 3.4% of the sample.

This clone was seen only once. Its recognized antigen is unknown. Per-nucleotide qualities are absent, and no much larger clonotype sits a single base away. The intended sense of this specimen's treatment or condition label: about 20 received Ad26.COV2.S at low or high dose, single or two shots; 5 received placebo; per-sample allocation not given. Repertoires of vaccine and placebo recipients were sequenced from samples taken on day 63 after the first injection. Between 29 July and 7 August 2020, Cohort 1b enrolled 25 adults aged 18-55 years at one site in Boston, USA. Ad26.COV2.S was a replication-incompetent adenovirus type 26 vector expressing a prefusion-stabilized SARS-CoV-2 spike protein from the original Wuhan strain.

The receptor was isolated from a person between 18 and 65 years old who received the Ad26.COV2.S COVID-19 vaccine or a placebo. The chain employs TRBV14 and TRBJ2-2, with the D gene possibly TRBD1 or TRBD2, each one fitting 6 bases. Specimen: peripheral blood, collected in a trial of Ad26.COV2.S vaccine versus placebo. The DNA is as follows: TGTGCCAGCAGCCAACTGGGGGGCTGGGGCACCGGGGAGCTGTTTTTT. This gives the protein CASSQLGGWGTGELFF.